The next 11 T cell receptor beta chains were all read from a single sample in a study of T-cell reconstitution after alpha-beta-depleted transplantation in children. TCRbeta library preparation incorporated unique molecular identifiers. TCRdb passed the PCR reads through MiXCR, listing each CDR3 protein once. There are roughly 490,000 distinct CDR3 sequences in the sample; about an eighth occur only once, and approximately 14% lies in the top ten. Material: PBMCs, mostly from graft donor cells, obtained 180 days after TCRalphabeta/CD19-depleted stem cell transplant. These TCRs come from a female patient between 2 and 10 years old who had a stem cell transplant for aplastic anemia, so the T cells may come from the graft donor.

This clonotype was recorded many times. This chain links TRBV18 with TRBJ1-5, with 9 nucleotides matching TRBD1. There are 14 residues in the CDR3. Looked up from germline, CDR1 is KGHSH and CDR2 is LQKENI. V lost 2 bases to trimming and J lost 4 bases; unmatched junction nucleotides: 0. CDR3 loop: CASSPGTGNQPQHF. For the CDR3, the DNA is TGTGCCAGCTCACCAGGGACAGGGAATCAGCCCCAGCATTTT.

This clonotype has only a few counts. This chain links TRBV4-3 with TRBJ2-3; 11 nucleotides align to TRBD1. Germline values: CDR1 LGHNA, CDR2 YSLEER. Germline trimming cut 3 bases from V and 4 bases from J; bases unmatched to any gene: 6. The CDR3 length is 16 residues. The chain's CDR3 is CASSHRTGGRADTQYF. DNA of the CDR3: TGCGCCAGCAGCCACCGGACAGGGGGCAGGGCAGATACGCAGTATTTT.

The V and J genes are TRBV20-1 and TRBJ2-7; possibly TRBD1 for D (6 bases). Deletions cut 6 bases from V and 1 base from J, with 16 bases between. CDR1 DFQATT and CDR2 SNEGSKA come from the germline V gene (reference sequence). CDR3 length: 14 amino acids. CDR3 residues: CSAKDRVTSYEQYV. Here the CDR3 DNA reads TGCAGTGCAAAGGACAGAGTAACATCCTACGAGCAGTACGTC.

This clonotype was detected only a few times. The V gene is TRBV10-2, the J gene TRBJ2-7; D might be TRBD2 (5 bases). This CDR3 is built from 11 residues. Germline CDR1 and CDR2: WSHSY and SAAADI. V was shortened by 2 bases and J by 7 bases, with 6 bases between the two germline ends. The CDR3 bases are TGCGCCAGCAGTGAGGGAGGTGAGCAGTACGTC. As protein: CASSEGGEQYV.

The gene calls are TRBV7-2 and TRBJ1-5; possibly TRBD1 for D (6 bases). There are 14 residues in the CDR3. V was trimmed by 5 bases and J by 6 bases, leaving 14 bases between them. The germline CDR1 and CDR2 sequences are SGHTA and FQGNSA. The CDR3 spells CASSPQTGIQPQHF. In DNA form, the CDR3 reads TGTGCCAGCAGCCCTCAGACAGGCATTCAGCCCCAGCATTTT. The whole variable domain, filled in from reference TRBV7-2 and TRBJ1-5, reads GAGVSQSPSNKVTEKGKDVELRCDPISGHTALYWYRQSLGQGLEFLIYFQGNSAPDKSGLPSDRFSAERTGGSVSTLTIQRTQQEDSAVYLCASSPQTGIQPQHFGDGTRLSIL.

This clonotype was detected a few times. The rearrangement links TRBV3-1 to TRBJ2-1, with D possibly being TRBD2 (6 bases). The ends were cut back, 1 base at V and 1 base at J, with 8 bases in the middle. The length of the CDR3 is 15 residues. From germline, CDR1 is LGHDT and CDR2 YNNKEL (reference sequence). CDR3 DNA: TGTGCCAGCAGCCAAGCGGGGACTTCCTACAATGAGCAGTTCTTC. Residues: CASSQAGTSYNEQFF.

This clonotype was seen many times. The genes are TRBV5-1 and TRBJ2-2, with 7 bases matching TRBD1. The CDR3 runs to 15 residues. V dropped 1 base and J dropped 2; count of bases not matched to a gene: 2. The germline V gene has CDR1 SGHRS and CDR2 YFSETQ. The CDR3 loop is CASSLTGDNTGELFF. The DNA for the CDR3 is TGCGCCAGCAGCTTGACAGGGGATAACACCGGGGAGCTGTTTTTT.

On this clonotype: At one boundary the junction diverges from the germline segment, which might be a read error. The V gene is TRBV6-5, the J gene TRBJ2-6; TRBD1 is a possible D gene (6 bases). The CDR3 covers 15 residues. Per the germline V gene, CDR1 is MNHEY and CDR2 is SVGAGI. This CDR3 reads CASSYGGSGANGLTF. The CDR3 DNA reads as TGTGCCAGCAGTTATGGGGGCTCTGGGGCCAACGGCCTGACTTTC.

The chain employs TRBV12-5 and TRBJ1-1, with D perhaps TRBD1 (5 bases). This CDR3 spans 15 amino acids. V lost 2 bases, J lost 5 bases, and 15 bases lay in between. Germline V lookup: CDR1 LGHNT, CDR2 FRNRAP. This chain's CDR3 is CASGLTSGGGTEAFF. The CDR3 DNA follows: TGTGCTAGTGGTTTGACAAGCGGGGGGGGAACTGAAGCTTTCTTT.

This clonotype has more than one count but fewer than ten. The chain links TRBV9 to TRBJ2-1, with D unclear. CDR1 and CDR2 (germline): SGDLS, YYNGEE. V lost 0 bases and J 0 bases, leaving 7 bases between the germline ends. The CDR3 is 15 amino acids. CDR3 region: CASSVAASSYNEQFF. The CDR3 nucleotides are TGTGCCAGCAGCGTAGCGGCGAGCTCCTACAATGAGCAGTTCTTC.

Points on this clonotype: The junction and the germline gene differ at one end; a read error may be behind it. This rearrangement joins TRBV4-3 to TRBJ2-4; D is unresolved. This CDR3 region has 19 residues. Germline V gene data show CDR1 as LGHNA and CDR2 as YSLEER. In nucleotides, the CDR3 is TGCGCCAGCAGCAAAGAAAAGATCGTGGGTTGGCAAGCCAAAAACATTCAGTACTTC. The encoded protein is CASSKEKIVGWQAKNIQYF.